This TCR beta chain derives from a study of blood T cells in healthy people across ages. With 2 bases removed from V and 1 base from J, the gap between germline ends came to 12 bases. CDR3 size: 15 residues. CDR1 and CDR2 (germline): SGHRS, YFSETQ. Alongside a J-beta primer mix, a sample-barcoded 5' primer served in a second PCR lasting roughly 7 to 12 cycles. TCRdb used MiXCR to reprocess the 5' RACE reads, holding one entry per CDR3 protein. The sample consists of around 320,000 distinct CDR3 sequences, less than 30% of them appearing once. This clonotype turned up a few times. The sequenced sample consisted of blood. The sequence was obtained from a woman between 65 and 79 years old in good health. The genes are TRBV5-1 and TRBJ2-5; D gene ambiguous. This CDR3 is CASSFSSWGQETQYF. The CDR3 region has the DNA TGCGCCAGCAGCTTTAGCTCGTGGGGCCAAGAGACCCAGTACTTC.